This TCR beta chain originates from a study of metastatic and nonmetastatic thyroid tumors. Study details: Repertoires were compared across blood and tumor or nodule tissue from malignant and benign thyroid patients. Study-wide points: Compared with benign nodules, malignant thyroid tumors were reported to have significantly higher TCR beta diversity in both blood and tumor.

With MiXCR, TCRdb reprocessed the PCR reads. Found here are about 62,000 clones, about 4% of them singletons; the top ten hold about a fifth. CDR1 and CDR2 from the germline V gene are MGHDK and SYGVNS. CDR3 size: 15 residues. Trimming left V 7 bases short and J 6 bases short, with 16 bases between. Thyroid surgery had not been preceded by any treatment in any patient. This clone was detected only a few times. Its target is unknown. V usage is TRBV25-1 and J usage is TRBJ1-6; D is uncertain. The sequencing sample was made of blood. The receptor was derived from a female donor with papillary thyroid cancer or a benign thyroid nodule (not recorded which). Some clones in this sample may be carry-over from other donors' samples. The DNA for the CDR3 is TGTGCCAGCATTGATGGCCGGCGGAGTAATTCACCCCTCCACTTT. Residues: CASIDGRRSNSPLHF.